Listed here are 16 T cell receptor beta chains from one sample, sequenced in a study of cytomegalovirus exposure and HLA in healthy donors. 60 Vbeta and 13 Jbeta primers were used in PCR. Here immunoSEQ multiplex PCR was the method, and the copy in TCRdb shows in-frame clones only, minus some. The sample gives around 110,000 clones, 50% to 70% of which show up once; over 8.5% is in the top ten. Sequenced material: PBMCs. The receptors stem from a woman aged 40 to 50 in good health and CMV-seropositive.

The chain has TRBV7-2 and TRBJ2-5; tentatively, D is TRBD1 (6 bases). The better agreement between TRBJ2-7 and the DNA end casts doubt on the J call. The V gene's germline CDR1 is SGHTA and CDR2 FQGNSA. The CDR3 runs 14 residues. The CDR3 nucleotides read TGTGCCAGCAGCCCCCGGACAGAAGCCTACGAGCAGTACTTC. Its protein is CASSPRTEAYEQYF.

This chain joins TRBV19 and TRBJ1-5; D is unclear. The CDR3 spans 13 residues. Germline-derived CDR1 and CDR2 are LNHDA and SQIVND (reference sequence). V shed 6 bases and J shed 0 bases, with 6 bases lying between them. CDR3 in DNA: TGTGCCAGTAGGTTCGGTAGCAATCAGCCCCAGCATTTT. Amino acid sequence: CASRFGSNQPQHF.

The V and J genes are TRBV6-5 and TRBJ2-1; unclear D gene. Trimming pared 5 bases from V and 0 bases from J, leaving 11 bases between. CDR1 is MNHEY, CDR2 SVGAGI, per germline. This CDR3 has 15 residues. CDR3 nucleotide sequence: TGTGCCAGCAGTGTAACCCTAAGCTCCTACAATGAGCAGTTCTTC. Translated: CASSVTLSSYNEQFF.

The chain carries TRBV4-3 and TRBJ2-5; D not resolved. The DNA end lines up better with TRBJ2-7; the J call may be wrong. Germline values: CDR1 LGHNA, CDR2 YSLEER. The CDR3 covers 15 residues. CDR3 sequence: CASSQEQSITYEQYF. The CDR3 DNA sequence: TGCGCCAGCAGCCAAGAACAGTCTATCACCTACGAGCAGTACTTC.

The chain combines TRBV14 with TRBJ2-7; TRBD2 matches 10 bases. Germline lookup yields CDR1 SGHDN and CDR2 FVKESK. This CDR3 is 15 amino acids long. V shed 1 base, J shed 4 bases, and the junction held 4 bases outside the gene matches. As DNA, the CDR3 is TGTGCCAGCAGCCAAGCTAGCGGGAGTTTTTACGAGCAGTACTTC. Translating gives CASSQASGSFYEQYF. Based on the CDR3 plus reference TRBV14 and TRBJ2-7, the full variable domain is EAGVTQFPSHSVIEKGQTVTLRCDPISGHDNLYWYRRVMGKEIKFLLHFVKESKQDESGMPNNRFLAERTGGTYSTLKVQPAELEDSGVYFCASSQASGSFYEQYFGPGTRLTVT.

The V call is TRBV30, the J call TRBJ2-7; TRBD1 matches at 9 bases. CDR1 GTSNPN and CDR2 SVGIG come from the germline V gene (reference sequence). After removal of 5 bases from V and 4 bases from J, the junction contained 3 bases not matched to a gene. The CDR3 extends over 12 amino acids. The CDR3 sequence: CAWGQGTYEQYF. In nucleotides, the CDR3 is TGTGCCTGGGGACAGGGGACGTACGAGCAGTACTTC.

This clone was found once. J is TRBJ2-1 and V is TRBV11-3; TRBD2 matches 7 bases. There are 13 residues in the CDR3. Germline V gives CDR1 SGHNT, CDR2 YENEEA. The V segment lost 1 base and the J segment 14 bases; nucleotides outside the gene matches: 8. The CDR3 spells CASSLGAGTKKFF. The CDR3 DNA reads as TGTGCCAGCAGCTTAGGGGCCGGGACTAAGAAGTTCTTC.

CDR3 residues: CASSATSSHEQFF. The CDR3 region has the DNA TGTGCCAGCAGCGCGACTAGTTCCCATGAGCAGTTCTTC. The genes are TRBV9 and TRBJ2-1, with D tentatively TRBD2 (6 bases). Trimming removed 3 bases at V and 8 bases at J, with 12 bases between. This CDR3 spans 13 amino acids. In germline, CDR1 is SGDLS, CDR2 YYNGEE.

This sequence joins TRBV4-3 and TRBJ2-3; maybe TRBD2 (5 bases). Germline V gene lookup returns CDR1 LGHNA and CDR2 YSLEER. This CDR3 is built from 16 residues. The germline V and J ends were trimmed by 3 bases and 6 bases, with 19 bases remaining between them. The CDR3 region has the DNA TGCGCCAGCAGCCAGGCCGCGGGTACACCCGGGGATACGCAGTATTTT. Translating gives CASSQAAGTPGDTQYF.

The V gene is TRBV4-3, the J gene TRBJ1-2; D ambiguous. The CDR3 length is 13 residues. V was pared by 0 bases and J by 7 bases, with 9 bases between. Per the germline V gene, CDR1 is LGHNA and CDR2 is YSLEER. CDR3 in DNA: TGCGCCAGCAGCCAAGATAATTTTTCTGGCTACACCTTC. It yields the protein CASSQDNFSGYTF.

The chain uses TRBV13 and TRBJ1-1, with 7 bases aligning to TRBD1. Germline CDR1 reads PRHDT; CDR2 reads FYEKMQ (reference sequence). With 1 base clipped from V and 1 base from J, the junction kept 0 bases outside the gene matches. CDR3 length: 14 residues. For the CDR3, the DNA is TGTGCCAGCAGCTTAGACAGGGGGAACACTGAAGCTTTCTTT. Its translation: CASSLDRGNTEAFF.

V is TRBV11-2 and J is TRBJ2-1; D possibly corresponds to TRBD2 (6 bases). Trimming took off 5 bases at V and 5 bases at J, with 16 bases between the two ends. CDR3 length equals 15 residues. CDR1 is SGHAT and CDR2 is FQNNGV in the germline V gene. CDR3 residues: CASSPAAGTHNEQFF. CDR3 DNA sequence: TGTGCCAGCAGCCCAGCGGCGGGAACCCACAATGAGCAGTTCTTC.

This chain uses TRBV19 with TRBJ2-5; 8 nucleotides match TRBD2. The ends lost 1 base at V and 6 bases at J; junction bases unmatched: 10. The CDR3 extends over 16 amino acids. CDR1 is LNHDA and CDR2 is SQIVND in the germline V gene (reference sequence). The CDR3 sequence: CASSIAPGGSVKTQYF. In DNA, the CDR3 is TGTGCCAGTAGTATAGCTCCGGGAGGGTCAGTAAAGACCCAGTACTTC.

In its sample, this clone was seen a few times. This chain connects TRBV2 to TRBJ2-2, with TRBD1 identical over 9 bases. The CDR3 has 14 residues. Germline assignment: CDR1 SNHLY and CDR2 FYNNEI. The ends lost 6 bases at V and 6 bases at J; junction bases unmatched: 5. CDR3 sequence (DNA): TGTGCCAGCAGCCGGGACAGGGAAGCCGGGGAGCTGTTTTTT. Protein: CASSRDREAGELFF.

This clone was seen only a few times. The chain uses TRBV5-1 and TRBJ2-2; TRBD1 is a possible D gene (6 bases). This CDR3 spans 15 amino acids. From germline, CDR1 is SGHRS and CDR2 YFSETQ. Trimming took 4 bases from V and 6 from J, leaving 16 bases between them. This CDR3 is CASSPNREESGELFF. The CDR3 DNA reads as TGCGCCAGCAGCCCGAACAGGGAAGAATCCGGGGAGCTGTTTTTT.

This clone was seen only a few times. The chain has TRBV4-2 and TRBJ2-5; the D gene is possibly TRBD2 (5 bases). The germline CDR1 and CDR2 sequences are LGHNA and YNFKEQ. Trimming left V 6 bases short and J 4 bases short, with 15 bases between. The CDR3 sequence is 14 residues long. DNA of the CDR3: TGTGCCAGCAGTCCCAAGGGAGTAGCAGAGACCCAGTACTTC. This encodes CASSPKGVAETQYF.